This T cell receptor beta chain derives from a study of OX40 agonist ivuxolimab in advanced cancers. Background on the study: Ivuxolimab, which is an agonistic anti-OX40 (CD134) antibody, was administered to the patients. Among those treated, three patients had partial responses, one with hepatocellular carcinoma and two with cutaneous melanoma. Males comprised around 80% of the group, whose mean age was around 62 years (range roughly 20 to 90). Study observations and caveats: The mean number of expanded clones was higher in CD8+ T cells than in CD4+.

Germline CDR1 and CDR2: MNHEY and SVGAGI. The CDR3 is 16 residues long. The V gene lost 0 bases and the J gene lost 0 bases, with 11 bases spanning the gap. Note on this clone: Antigen specificity is unknown.

Data came from immunoSEQ multiplex PCR; TCRdb stores just in-frame clones and leaves some out. The table records 82,000 or so clones, roughly 85% of them present only once. The sample in question was CD4+ or CD8+ T cells sorted from blood, obtained in a trial of the OX40 agonist ivuxolimab. This sequence joins TRBV6-5 and TRBJ1-1; a possible D gene is TRBD1 (5 bases). The sequence came from an adult with an advanced solid tumor such as melanoma, head and neck, liver or kidney cancer. CDR3 residues: CASSYSGGRVNTEAFF. The CDR3 bases are TGTGCCAGCAGTTACTCGGGTGGCAGGGTGAACACTGAAGCTTTCTTT.